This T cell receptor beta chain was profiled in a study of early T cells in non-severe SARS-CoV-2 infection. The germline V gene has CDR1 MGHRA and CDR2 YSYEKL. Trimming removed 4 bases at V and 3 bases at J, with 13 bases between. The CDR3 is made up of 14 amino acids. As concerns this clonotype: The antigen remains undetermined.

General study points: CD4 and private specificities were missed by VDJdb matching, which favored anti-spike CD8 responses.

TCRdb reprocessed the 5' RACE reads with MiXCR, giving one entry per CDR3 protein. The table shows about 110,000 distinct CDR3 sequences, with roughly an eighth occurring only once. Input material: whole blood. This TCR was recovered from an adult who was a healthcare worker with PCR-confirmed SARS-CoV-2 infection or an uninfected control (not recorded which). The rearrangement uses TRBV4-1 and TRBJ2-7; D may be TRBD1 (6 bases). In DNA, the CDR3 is TGCGCCAGCAGCCCGACCGAGGGGGACTACGAGCAGTACTTC. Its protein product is CASSPTEGDYEQYF.